This TCR beta chain originates from a study of T-cell memory formation after mild COVID-19. Each CDR3 protein is one row after TCRdb ran MiXCR on the 5' RACE reads. The sample includes fewer than 350,000 distinct CDR3 sequences, roughly an eighth of them seen just once. This clonotype was counted between two and nine times. No antigen is known for it. Study-level results: Nothing confirmed that second-wave clones peaking on day 37 were specific for SARS-CoV-2. Cross-reactive memory appears to have joined, as suggested by some responding clones showing up in pre-infection memory. The main location of contracting CD4+ clones was CM and EM, and that of contracting CD8+ clones was EMRA. Contracting clones from day 15 to 85 had balanced CD4/CD8; later expanders favoured CD4+.

Germline V gene sequence: CDR1 SGHTA, CDR2 FQGTGA. V dropped 5 bases and J dropped 4 bases, with 11 bases sitting between them. The CDR3 spans 13 residues. The chain has TRBV7-3 and TRBJ1-2; D is undetermined. The clonotype originates from a man in his late teens or twenties who had mild COVID-19 (a few samples of this study predate the infection). Cell type and time point are not known. The sequenced sample consisted of PBMCs or a T cell subset sorted from them (not recorded which). CDR3 region: CASSAGRGYGYTF. For the CDR3, the DNA is TGTGCCAGCAGCGCCGGGCGGGGCTATGGCTACACCTTC.